Following are 20 T cell receptor beta chains from one sample sequenced in a study of STAT3 mutations in large granular lymphocyte leukemia. Findings and limits, study-wide: In T-cell large granular lymphocyte leukemia, about half of patients showed multiple immunodominant subclonotypes.

The antigens of these receptors remain unknown. Assay: immunoSEQ multiplex PCR; the TCRdb copy retains only in-frame clones and omits some. The table has 10,000 to 15,000 clones, around 90% seen once. Source material: PBMCs. The receptors shown here come from a human donor with T large granular lymphocyte leukemia. Some clones in this sample may be carry-over from other donors' samples.

The chain joins TRBV6-5 to TRBJ1-2, with a weak D call TRBD1 (6 bases). Germline V lookup: CDR1 MNHEY, CDR2 SVGAGI. The CDR3 contains 16 residues. V was trimmed by 2 bases and J by 4 bases, leaving 17 bases between them. CDR3 nucleotides: TGTGCCAGCAGTTACCACAGGGAGGCGGGAGTCTATGGCTACACCTTC. Its translation is CASSYHREAGVYGYTF.

CDR3 bases: TGTGCCAGCAGCCAAGTTCAGGGGAGAGAGCAGTACTTC. This encodes CASSQVQGREQYF. J is TRBJ2-7 and V is TRBV14, with D maybe TRBD1 (6 bases). V gave up 1 base and J gave up 7 bases, with 11 bases separating them. The CDR3 runs 13 residues. Germline V gene sequence: CDR1 SGHDN, CDR2 FVKESK.

The V call is TRBV29-1, the J call TRBJ1-2, with 8 bases matching TRBD1. Germline V lookup: CDR1 SQVTM, CDR2 ANQGSEA. V lost 6 bases to trimming and J lost 3 bases; unmatched junction nucleotides: 3. This CDR3 comprises 12 residues. Written as DNA, the CDR3 is TGCAGCGTCCAACAGGGGGACTATGGCTACACCTTC. This sequence encodes CSVQQGDYGYTF.

The chain uses TRBV5-8 and TRBJ1-1, with unresolved D. This CDR3 spans 14 amino acids. Trimming pared 0 bases from V and 7 bases from J, leaving 13 bases between. The germline V gene encodes CDR1 SGHTS and CDR2 YDEGEE. As DNA, the CDR3 is TGTGCCAGCAGCTTGGATAGCCCAAGCGTTGAAGCTTTCTTT. Translated, it gives CASSLDSPSVEAFF.

The V call is TRBV18, the J call TRBJ2-5; D unclear. The DNA end favors TRBJ2-7, so the J call may be wrong. The CDR3 is 12 residues long. From germline, CDR1 is KGHSH and CDR2 LQKENI. The CDR3 nucleotides are TGTGCCAGCTCACCCCCCTCCTACGAGCAGTACTTC. Translation: CASSPPSYEQYF.

The J gene is TRBJ2-7, the V gene TRBV20-1; D gene ambiguous. This CDR3 is 11 amino acids long. Deletions cut 3 bases from V and 2 bases from J, with 5 bases between. Germline V CDR1 and CDR2: DFQATT, SNEGSKA (reference sequence). Written as DNA, the CDR3 is TGCAGTGCTAGTTCCCCCTACGAGCAGTACGTC. Amino acid sequence: CSASSPYEQYV.

The chain carries TRBV9 and TRBJ1-5, with unresolved D. The V gene lost 0 bases and the J gene lost 3 bases, with 7 bases spanning the gap. The CDR3 runs to 14 residues. Germline V gene sequence: CDR1 SGDLS, CDR2 YYNGEE. CDR3 DNA: TGTGCCAGCAGCGTAGGTTACGCCAATCAGCCCCAGCATTTT. Translation: CASSVGYANQPQHF.

V is TRBV28 and J is TRBJ2-3; TRBD2 might be the D (6 bases). CDR3 size: 14 residues. V was trimmed by 7 bases and J by 1 base, leaving 12 bases between them. Germline assignment: CDR1 MDHEN and CDR2 SYDVKM. Here the CDR3 DNA reads TGTGCCAGCACGGAGGGTCGGGGCACAGATACGCAGTATTTT. This codes for CASTEGRGTDTQYF.

The chain employs TRBV29-1 and TRBJ2-7, with D possibly called TRBD1 or TRBD2 (5 bases each). This CDR3 contains 12 residues. Between the trimmed V and J ends, which lost 4 bases and 2 bases, there was a span of 9 bases. From germline, CDR1 is SQVTM and CDR2 ANQGSEA. The CDR3 nucleotides are TGCAGCGTTGTGGGGGATACCTACGAGCAGTACTTC. Its protein is CSVVGDTYEQYF.

The genes are TRBV29-1 and TRBJ2-3; 9 nucleotides line up with TRBD1. Germline V gives CDR1 SQVTM, CDR2 ANQGSEA. J lost 4 bases, V lost 6 bases, and 8 bases had no gene match. The CDR3 extends over 14 amino acids. CDR3 residues: CSVTTGGFADTQYF. CDR3 bases: TGCAGCGTCACCACAGGGGGCTTTGCAGATACGCAGTATTTT.

This chain uses TRBV6-1 with TRBJ1-4; D is ambiguous. CDR1 and CDR2 (germline): MNHNS, SASEGT. V was clipped by 8 bases and J by 8 bases, with 15 bases between them. The CDR3 totals 13 residues. CDR3 in DNA: TGTGCCAGCTGTCGTAGATTGGAAGAAAAACTGTTTTTT. Translating it yields CASCRRLEEKLFF.

V is TRBV29-1 and J is TRBJ2-1; D gene ambiguous. CDR1 is SQVTM and CDR2 is ANQGSEA in the germline V gene. This CDR3 is built from 12 residues. V lost 3 bases and J lost 6, with 9 bases in between. CDR3 bases: TGCAGCGTTGAGTTAAAGGGCAATGAGCAGTTCTTC. Encoded protein: CSVELKGNEQFF.

The rearrangement links TRBV7-6 to TRBJ1-4; D ambiguous. Germline CDR1 reads SGHVS; CDR2 reads FNYEAQ. V was trimmed by 9 bases and J by 2 bases, leaving 13 bases between them. This CDR3 has 14 amino acids. The CDR3 reads CASAREETNEKLFF. The CDR3 nucleotides read TGTGCCAGTGCTCGGGAGGAGACTAATGAAAAACTGTTTTTT.

The J gene is TRBJ1-2, the V gene TRBV5-1, with TRBD1 as a possible D gene (6 bases). Trimming shortened V by 4 bases and J by 8 bases, and 24 bases separated the two germline ends. The CDR3 length is 16 residues. Germline CDR1 SGHRS, CDR2 YFSETQ. The CDR3 nucleotides are TGCGCCAGCAGCACACGTTCGAAAACAGGGCTGAGGGGCTACACCTTC. The encoded protein is CASSTRSKTGLRGYTF.

This clone was counted once. Mismatch with germline at one junction end may stem from a read error. The chain carries TRBV23-1 and TRBJ2-7; D is undetermined. TRBV23-1 is filed as an ORF, its function uncertain. The CDR3 is 13 amino acids. CDR3 bases: TGCGCCAGCAGTCACCCTAGGTCCTCCGAGCAGTACTTC. Its protein product is CASSHPRSSEQYF.

The rearrangement joins TRBV5-1 to TRBJ2-3, with TRBD2 as a possible D gene (7 bases). The CDR3 is 15 residues long. Deletions cut 0 bases from V and 4 bases from J, with 12 bases between. The germline V gene encodes CDR1 SGHRS and CDR2 YFSETQ. The CDR3 DNA sequence: TGCGCCAGCAGCTTGGAAGGGGGGGTGGCAGATACGCAGTATTTT. Translated: CASSLEGGVADTQYF.

J is TRBJ2-7 and V is TRBV2; D remains unclear. V lost 1 base and J lost 1, with 11 bases in between. The CDR3 has 15 amino acids. Germline V CDR1 and CDR2: SNHLY, FYNNEI. CDR3 amino acids: CASSEGGIWSYEQYV. CDR3 DNA sequence: TGTGCCAGCAGTGAAGGGGGAATTTGGTCCTACGAGCAGTACGTC.

The V and J genes are TRBV5-1 and TRBJ2-2; possibly TRBD1 for D (5 bases). Trimming left V 5 bases short and J 1 base short, with 9 bases between. CDR1 SGHRS and CDR2 YFSETQ come from the germline V gene. This CDR3 comprises 14 residues. CDR3: CASRGQGNTGELFF. CDR3 coding DNA: TGCGCCAGCAGAGGTCAGGGGAACACCGGGGAGCTGTTTTTT.

This sequence joins TRBV15 and TRBJ2-1; D perhaps matches TRBD1 (6 bases). The V and J ends lost 1 base and 0 bases respectively, with 13 bases between them. There are 17 residues in the CDR3. Germline V CDR1 and CDR2: LNHNV, YYDKDF (reference sequence). This chain's CDR3 is CATSRGQGMSSYNEQFF. CDR3 DNA: TGTGCCACCAGCAGAGGGCAGGGGATGAGCTCCTACAATGAGCAGTTCTTC.

The chain is built from TRBV10-3 and TRBJ1-1; TRBD1 is a possible D gene (5 bases). Trimming took 3 bases from V and 4 from J, leaving 15 bases between them. CDR1 and CDR2 (germline): ENHRY, SYGVKD. The CDR3 loop spans 15 amino acids. CDR3 residues: CAISDRATGRTEAFF. CDR3 DNA sequence: TGTGCCATCAGTGACCGGGCCACAGGACGCACTGAAGCTTTCTTT.